Below, 21 T cell receptor beta chains from the same sample are listed, as sequenced in a study of shared clonotypes between healthy human individuals. Generated by immunoSEQ multiplex PCR, the TCRdb table keeps only in-frame clones and is missing some. The sample contains 2 million to 2.5 million clones, 85% to 95% of which appear only once. Material: naive CD4+ T cells sorted from blood. Subset here: CD45RA+ positively selected. The source of these receptors is a man younger than 35 in good health.

The chain has TRBV27 and TRBJ2-7; weak D call: TRBD1 (6 bases). This CDR3 comprises 14 residues. CDR1 and CDR2 (germline): MNHEY, SMNVEV (reference sequence). V was trimmed by 6 bases and J by 6 bases, leaving 18 bases between them. The CDR3 sequence: CASSLTTGTLEQYF. CDR3 DNA: TGTGCCAGCAGCTTAACAACCGGGACACTCGAGCAGTACTTC.

The rearrangement uses TRBV6-1 and TRBJ2-3; 9 bases match TRBD2. The V gene's germline CDR1 is MNHNS and CDR2 SASEGT. This CDR3 spans 16 amino acids. J lost 0 bases, V lost 4 bases, and 5 bases had no gene match. CDR3 region: CASSAWRGGSTDTQYF. The CDR3 nucleotides are TGTGCCAGCAGTGCTTGGCGGGGGGGAAGCACAGATACGCAGTATTTT.

Details on this clone: It may be a read error: a sequence one base away is much more abundant. Other DNA sequences in this sample translate to the same CDR3. J is TRBJ2-5 and V is TRBV5-1; D not resolved. Germline-derived CDR1 and CDR2 are SGHRS and YFSETQ. The CDR3 loop spans 12 amino acids. The germline V and J ends were trimmed by 0 bases and 5 bases, with 5 bases remaining between them. CDR3 amino acids: CASSLVGETQYF. Written as DNA, the CDR3 is TGCGCCAGCAGCTTGGTCGGGGAGACCCAGTACTTC.

J is TRBJ2-3 and V is TRBV4-2, with D possibly TRBD2 on 6 matching bases. Germline V gene data show CDR1 as LGHNA and CDR2 as YNFKEQ. The CDR3 runs to 15 residues. V dropped 1 base and J dropped 2 bases, with 10 bases sitting between them. The CDR3 region is CASSQGDLPTDTQYF. The CDR3 nucleotides are TGTGCCAGCAGCCAAGGGGACTTGCCCACAGATACGCAGTATTTT.

This chain uses TRBV19 with TRBJ2-1; D gene unclear. Germline V gives CDR1 LNHDA, CDR2 SQIVND (reference sequence). The CDR3 runs 15 residues. V shed 10 bases and J shed 2 bases, with 18 bases lying between them. CDR3: CATLSRGRTYNEQFF. The DNA for the CDR3 is TGTGCCACCCTTTCCCGAGGCCGCACCTACAATGAGCAGTTCTTC.

This sequence joins TRBV10-3 and TRBJ2-1; TRBD2 matches at 10 bases. The CDR3 length is 13 residues. The germline gives CDR1 ENHRY, CDR2 SYGVKD. Losses at the gene ends were 7 bases for V and 10 bases for J; bases not matched to a gene: 7. The CDR3 DNA reads as TGTGCCATCAAGGGGCTAGCGGGAGACGAGCAGTTCTTC. This encodes CAIKGLAGDEQFF.

The chain carries TRBV4-3 and TRBJ2-7, with unresolved D. V shed 2 bases and J shed 5 bases, with 16 bases lying between them. CDR1 and CDR2 (germline): LGHNA, YSLEER. The CDR3 contains 15 residues. The CDR3 bases are TGCGCCAGCAGCCAAACCCATCGACAAGGCCACGAGCAGTACTTC. It codes for CASSQTHRQGHEQYF.

The rearrangement joins TRBV7-2 to TRBJ2-2; 8 positions match TRBD2. CDR1 is SGHTA, CDR2 FQGNSA, per germline. The CDR3 runs 19 residues. V dropped 5 bases and J dropped 0; count of bases not matched to a gene: 14. CDR3 sequence: CASSPRPGRGAPNTGELFF. CDR3 bases: TGTGCCAGCAGCCCCCGCCCGGGGCGGGGGGCCCCGAACACCGGGGAGCTGTTTTTT.

V usage is TRBV6-5 and J usage is TRBJ2-7, with 11 bases lining up with TRBD1. Looked up from germline, CDR1 is MNHEY and CDR2 is SVGAGI. This CDR3 comprises 15 residues. V shed 5 bases and J 1 base; nucleotides not matched to a gene: 4. The CDR3 bases are TGTGCCAGCAGTCCCGGACAGGGGGCATCCTACGAGCAGTACTTC. It codes for CASSPGQGASYEQYF.

V is TRBV6-6 and J is TRBJ2-2; perhaps TRBD1 as D (5 bases). Trimming left V 10 bases short and J 7 bases short, with 22 bases between. Germline lookup yields CDR1 MNHNY and CDR2 SVGAGI (reference sequence). The CDR3 is 15 residues long. CDR3: CATKGQGPILGELFF. DNA of the CDR3: TGTGCCACAAAGGGGCAGGGCCCTATCCTCGGGGAGCTGTTTTTT.

The chain links TRBV2 to TRBJ1-3, with 8 bases identical to TRBD1. The CDR3 consists of 16 residues. Losses at the gene ends were 4 bases for V and 2 bases for J; bases not matched to a gene: 7. Per germline, CDR1 SNHLY and CDR2 FYNNEI. The CDR3 here is CASSGWGRGPGNTIYF. The CDR3 bases are TGTGCCAGCAGTGGTTGGGGCAGGGGGCCTGGAAACACCATATATTTT.

In the case of this clone: Other nucleotide sequences from this sample produce the same CDR3. The rearrangement joins TRBV29-1 to TRBJ2-5; the match to TRBD1 covers 10 bases. CDR3 length: 13 residues. Per germline, CDR1 SQVTM and CDR2 ANQGSEA. V gave up 6 bases and J gave up 4 bases; unmatched junction bases: 5. The CDR3 region is CSVWDRGGETQYF. The DNA for the CDR3 is TGCAGCGTCTGGGACAGGGGAGGAGAGACCCAGTACTTC. Drawing the rest from reference TRBV29-1 and TRBJ2-5, the complete variable domain is SAVISQKPSRDICQRGTSLTIQCQVDSQVTMMFWYRQQPGQSLTLIATANQGSEATYESGFVIDKFPISRPNLTFSTLTVSNMSPEDSSIYLCSVWDRGGETQYFGPGTRLLVL.

The V gene is TRBV5-1, the J gene TRBJ1-4, with 7 bases lining up with TRBD1. V dropped 6 bases and J dropped 5; count of bases not matched to a gene: 10. Germline V gene lookup returns CDR1 SGHRS and CDR2 YFSETQ. The CDR3 totals 15 residues. The CDR3 here is CASTNTGTENEKLFF. Here the CDR3 DNA reads TGCGCCAGCACCAATACCGGGACAGAGAATGAAAAACTGTTTTTT.

This chain links TRBV11-2 with TRBJ2-7, with D possibly matching TRBD2 (5 bases). Per the germline V gene, CDR1 is SGHAT and CDR2 is FQNNGV. The CDR3 is made up of 14 amino acids. Trimming took 2 bases from V and 2 from J, leaving 10 bases between them. The CDR3 sequence: CASSLWEFPYEQYF. CDR3 sequence (DNA): TGTGCCAGCAGCTTATGGGAGTTCCCCTACGAGCAGTACTTC.

The chain links TRBV7-9 to TRBJ2-1; the match to TRBD2 covers 8 bases. CDR3 length: 14 residues. V was clipped by 5 bases and J by 7 bases; unmatched bases: 7. In germline, CDR1 is SEHNR, CDR2 FQNEAQ (reference sequence). The CDR3 nucleotides read TGTGCCAGCAGCAGGCCCCCTAGCGGGAATGAGCAGTTCTTC. It yields the protein CASSRPPSGNEQFF.

The gene calls are TRBV6-5 and TRBJ2-7; tentatively, D is TRBD1 (5 bases). V was cut by 0 bases and J by 0 bases, with 9 bases left in between. CDR3 length: 15 amino acids. Per germline, CDR1 MNHEY and CDR2 SVGAGI. The CDR3 DNA sequence: TGTGCCAGCAGTTACTCGGTGGACACCTCCTACGAGCAGTACTTC. The encoded protein is CASSYSVDTSYEQYF.

The V gene is TRBV28, the J gene TRBJ2-7, with D perhaps matching TRBD1 (6 bases). Germline V gene data show CDR1 as MDHEN and CDR2 as SYDVKM. V dropped 8 bases and J dropped 7 bases, with 15 bases sitting between them. This CDR3 is 12 amino acids long. CDR3 protein: CASYTGSREQYF. The CDR3 DNA reads as TGTGCCAGCTATACAGGGTCGAGGGAGCAGTACTTC.

This clone was found many times. The chain combines TRBV15 with TRBJ1-2; 9 bases are shared with TRBD1. This CDR3 comprises 15 residues. V gave up 0 bases and J gave up 4 bases; unmatched junction bases: 3. The germline V gene has CDR1 LNHNV and CDR2 YYDKDF (reference sequence). CDR3: CATSRETGGFYGYTF. The CDR3 DNA sequence: TGTGCCACCAGCAGAGAAACAGGGGGCTTCTATGGCTACACCTTC.

The rearrangement joins TRBV28 to TRBJ1-5; unclear D gene. Germline lookup yields CDR1 MDHEN and CDR2 SYDVKM. This CDR3 is 15 amino acids long. The V gene lost 2 bases and the J gene lost 4 bases, with 12 bases spanning the gap. For the CDR3, the DNA is TGTGCCAGCAGTTTAAATACGAATGGAAATCAGCCCCAGCATTTT. Translating gives CASSLNTNGNQPQHF.

The CDR3 region is CASSANLGQGLDSPLHF. Here the CDR3 DNA reads TGTGCCAGCAGTGCGAACCTTGGACAGGGGTTGGATTCACCCCTCCACTTT. The chain couples TRBV6-1 to TRBJ1-6; 9 bases map to TRBD1. The trim removed 4 bases at V and 8 bases at J, leaving 12 bases unmatched. Germline CDR1 and CDR2: MNHNS and SASEGT. CDR3 length: 17 residues.

This sequence joins TRBV6-5 and TRBJ2-1, with D hard to call. Germline V gene lookup returns CDR1 MNHEY and CDR2 SVGAGI. The CDR3 length is 12 residues. With 1 base removed from V and 6 bases from J, the gap between germline ends came to 4 bases. CDR3 residues: CASSYWGNEQFF. CDR3 coding DNA: TGTGCCAGCAGTTACTGGGGCAATGAGCAGTTCTTC.